Following are 22 T cell receptor beta chains from one sample sequenced in a study of T cells in pancreatic ductal adenocarcinoma. No neoadjuvant therapy was given to the selected pancreatic ductal adenocarcinoma patients before their surgery. Profiling relied on immunoSEQ multiplex PCR, and the TCRdb table lists in-frame clones only, not all of them. The repertoire holds approximately 97,000 clones, with 90% to 95% as singletons. Input material: PBMCs. Every receptor here comes from a human donor with pancreatic ductal adenocarcinoma.

The V gene is TRBV28, the J gene TRBJ1-2, with 12 bases fitting TRBD1. Trimming cost V 4 bases and J 7 bases; bases outside gene matches: 7. CDR1 is MDHEN and CDR2 is SYDVKM in the germline V gene. This CDR3 is 15 amino acids long. In nucleotides, the CDR3 is TGTGCCAGCAGTTCGGGACAGGGGGCCGTGGCTGGCTACACCTTC. Encoded protein: CASSSGQGAVAGYTF.

The chain combines TRBV18 with TRBJ1-1; D is uncertain. The germline V gene encodes CDR1 KGHSH and CDR2 LQKENI. V was cut by 2 bases and J by 3 bases, with 13 bases left in between. This CDR3 has 15 amino acids. The CDR3: CASSPGPVRDTEAFF. In DNA, the CDR3 is TGTGCCAGCTCACCAGGACCCGTGAGGGACACTGAAGCTTTCTTT.

This clone appeared a single time. The chain recombines TRBV19 with TRBJ2-1; 13 bases agree with TRBD2. The V segment lost 6 bases and the J segment 7 bases; nucleotides outside the gene matches: 6. There are 15 residues in the CDR3. Germline-derived CDR1 and CDR2 are LNHDA and SQIVND (reference sequence). In DNA, the CDR3 is TGTGCCAGTAGAACACCGGGACTAGCGGGGAATGAGCAGTTCTTC. Translation: CASRTPGLAGNEQFF.

The chain is built from TRBV2 and TRBJ1-5, with a weak D call TRBD1 (5 bases). V lost 7 bases and J 3 bases, leaving 10 bases between the germline ends. This CDR3 is built from 13 residues. CDR1 SNHLY and CDR2 FYNNEI come from the germline V gene. In DNA form, the CDR3 reads TGTGCCAGCATGTCAGGGATCAATCAGCCCCAGCATTTT. Translating it yields CASMSGINQPQHF.

V and J are TRBV6-5 and TRBJ2-7; D gene uncertain. Germline loops: CDR1 MNHEY, CDR2 SVGAGI. V lost 2 bases and J lost 3, with 11 bases in between. The CDR3 is made up of 14 amino acids. CDR3 DNA: TGTGCCAGCAGTTACGCCCACACAGACTACGAGCAGTACTTC. Protein: CASSYAHTDYEQYF.

This clone was observed once. The chain combines TRBV30 with TRBJ2-7; 10 nucleotides agree with TRBD2. The J segment lost 2 bases and the V segment lost 4 bases, leaving 11 bases of the junction unmatched. Germline lookup yields CDR1 GTSNPN and CDR2 SVGIG (reference sequence). This CDR3 is built from 16 residues. Here the CDR3 reads CAWTRDRAGGAYEQYF. The CDR3 DNA is TGTGCCTGGACCCGCGATAGAGCGGGAGGGGCCTACGAGCAGTACTTC.

The genes are TRBV11-2 and TRBJ2-1; D is possibly TRBD1 (6 bases). This CDR3 spans 16 amino acids. In germline, CDR1 is SGHAT, CDR2 FQNNGV. The V end lost 1 base, the J end lost 7 bases, and 17 bases lay between the germline ends. CDR3 nucleotide sequence: TGTGCCAGCAGCTTAGGTCCAGGGGTAGGGCCAAATGAGCAGTTCTTC. Encoded protein: CASSLGPGVGPNEQFF.

V gene TRBV5-1 combines with J gene TRBJ1-3; D is undetermined. Trimming took 4 bases from V and 3 from J, leaving 11 bases between them. CDR1 is SGHRS, CDR2 YFSETQ, per germline. The CDR3 contains 14 residues. CDR3 loop: CASSGGQVGNTIYF. For the CDR3, the DNA is TGCGCCAGCAGCGGCGGGCAAGTTGGAAACACCATATATTTT.

V and J are TRBV4-3 and TRBJ2-4; D remains unclear. The CDR3 covers 13 residues. Between the trimmed V and J ends, which lost 1 base and 8 bases, there was a span of 9 bases. Germline V gene sequence: CDR1 LGHNA, CDR2 YSLEER. CDR3 amino acids: CASSQAPSDIQYF. The DNA for the CDR3 is TGCGCCAGCAGCCAAGCCCCCTCAGACATTCAGTACTTC.

This chain joins TRBV19 and TRBJ1-2; 8 bases fit TRBD1. This CDR3 region has 14 residues. The junction had 6 bases not matched to a gene; V was cut back by 4 bases and J by 5 bases. Germline CDR1 and CDR2: LNHDA and SQIVND (reference sequence). The CDR3 nucleotides read TGTGCCAGTAGTACACCGGGACAGGATTATGGCTACACCTTC. It is translated as CASSTPGQDYGYTF.

This clone was observed a single time. The chain joins TRBV2 to TRBJ1-2; no reliable D call. This CDR3 contains 15 residues. V was clipped by 3 bases and J by 1 base, with 12 bases between them. CDR1 and CDR2 from the germline V gene are SNHLY and FYNNEI. CDR3 in DNA: TGTGCCAGCAGTGAGAGGGCAGTATATAACTATGGCTACACCTTC. This encodes CASSERAVYNYGYTF.

CDR3 coding DNA: TGCGCCAGCAGCTTCACGGCAGGGGCATACGAGCAGTACTTC. Protein sequence: CASSFTAGAYEQYF. The chain links TRBV5-1 to TRBJ2-7, with D perhaps matching TRBD1 (6 bases). This CDR3 comprises 14 residues. Per the germline V gene, CDR1 is SGHRS and CDR2 is YFSETQ. The V end was cut by 2 bases, the J end by 4 bases, with 13 bases between.

The chain joins TRBV4-1 to TRBJ1-2, with D possibly TRBD1 on 5 matching bases. CDR3 length: 13 amino acids. Germline V lookup: CDR1 MGHRA, CDR2 YSYEKL. Deletions cut 1 base from V and 8 bases from J, with 11 bases between. The CDR3 DNA is TGCGCCAGCAGCCAAGTAGTACAGGCCGGCTACACCTTC. It yields the protein CASSQVVQAGYTF.

The chain is built from TRBV7-2 and TRBJ1-3, with 7 bases lining up with TRBD1. Germline V lookup: CDR1 SGHTA, CDR2 FQGNSA. CDR3 length equals 16 residues. Trimming took 5 bases from V and 0 from J; bases not matched to a gene: 7. The CDR3 nucleotides are TGTGCCAGCAGCCCCACAGGGACAGTCTCTGGAAACACCATATATTTT. This sequence encodes CASSPTGTVSGNTIYF.

The V call is TRBV7-2, the J call TRBJ2-1; D not certain. This CDR3 is 13 amino acids long. Deletions cut 1 base from V and 8 bases from J, with 9 bases between. The germline V gene encodes CDR1 SGHTA and CDR2 FQGNSA. The CDR3 DNA reads as TGTGCCAGCAGCTTAGAGCCCCTTTATGAGCAGTTCTTC. Its protein product is CASSLEPLYEQFF.

The rearrangement joins TRBV25-1 to TRBJ2-5; 7 bases agree with TRBD1. Germline loops: CDR1 MGHDK, CDR2 SYGVNS. The trim removed 6 bases at V and 7 bases at J, leaving 11 bases unmatched. The CDR3 spans 14 residues. The CDR3 nucleotides are TGTGCCAGCAGGTCCGACAGGGACACAGGGACCCAGTACTTC. Encoded protein: CASRSDRDTGTQYF.

The chain links TRBV6-1 to TRBJ2-1; D perhaps matches TRBD1 (7 bases). Germline V lookup: CDR1 MNHNS, CDR2 SASEGT. The CDR3 sequence is 15 residues long. V dropped 6 bases and J dropped 3 bases, with 15 bases sitting between them. CDR3 in amino acids: CASRGAGTVYNEQFF. The CDR3 DNA is TGTGCCAGCAGGGGGGCGGGGACAGTCTACAATGAGCAGTTCTTC.

The chain has TRBV7-2 and TRBJ2-5; 7 nucleotides line up with TRBD2. Germline V gene sequence: CDR1 SGHTA, CDR2 FQGNSA. Unmatched junction bases numbered 9, after V lost 8 bases and J lost 6 bases. CDR3 size: 13 residues. CDR3 coding DNA: TGTGCCAGCTCCGGGACTATGTCAAAGACCCAGTACTTC. The encoded protein is CASSGTMSKTQYF.

The genes are TRBV27 and TRBJ2-7; TRBD2 aligns across 9 bases. This CDR3 has 13 amino acids. With V trimmed by 3 bases and J by 3 bases, 0 bases remained unmatched. Germline assignment: CDR1 MNHEY and CDR2 SMNVEV (reference sequence). The CDR3 DNA reads as TGTGCCAGCAGTTTGCGGGAGGGCTACGAGCAGTACTTC. Amino acid sequence: CASSLREGYEQYF.

V gene TRBV19 combines with J gene TRBJ1-4; D gene unclear. The CDR3 loop spans 13 amino acids. The V gene's germline CDR1 is LNHDA and CDR2 SQIVND (reference sequence). Trimming cost V 10 bases and J 8 bases, with 17 bases left between them. CDR3 coding DNA: TGTGCCACCGGGAGTAGAGAGGAAGAAAAACTGTTTTTT. It translates to CATGSREEEKLFF.

This chain links TRBV29-1 with TRBJ2-7; tentatively, D is TRBD1 (6 bases). The CDR3 spans 12 residues. The V and J ends lost 4 bases and 4 bases respectively, with 11 bases between them. Germline V gives CDR1 SQVTM, CDR2 ANQGSEA. The CDR3 nucleotides read TGCAGCGTTGCCAGGACAGTTTACGAGCAGTACTTC. Translating it yields CSVARTVYEQYF.

This clone showed up just once. The J gene is TRBJ2-5, the V gene TRBV5-4; the match to TRBD2 covers 8 bases. The V gene end was trimmed by 1 base and the J gene end by 2 bases; junction bases not matched to a gene: 7. CDR3 size: 16 residues. CDR1 and CDR2 from the germline V gene are SGHNT and YYREEE (reference sequence). The CDR3 is CASSLSPSGLQETQYF. The CDR3 DNA is TGTGCCAGCAGCTTGAGCCCTAGCGGGCTACAAGAGACCCAGTACTTC.